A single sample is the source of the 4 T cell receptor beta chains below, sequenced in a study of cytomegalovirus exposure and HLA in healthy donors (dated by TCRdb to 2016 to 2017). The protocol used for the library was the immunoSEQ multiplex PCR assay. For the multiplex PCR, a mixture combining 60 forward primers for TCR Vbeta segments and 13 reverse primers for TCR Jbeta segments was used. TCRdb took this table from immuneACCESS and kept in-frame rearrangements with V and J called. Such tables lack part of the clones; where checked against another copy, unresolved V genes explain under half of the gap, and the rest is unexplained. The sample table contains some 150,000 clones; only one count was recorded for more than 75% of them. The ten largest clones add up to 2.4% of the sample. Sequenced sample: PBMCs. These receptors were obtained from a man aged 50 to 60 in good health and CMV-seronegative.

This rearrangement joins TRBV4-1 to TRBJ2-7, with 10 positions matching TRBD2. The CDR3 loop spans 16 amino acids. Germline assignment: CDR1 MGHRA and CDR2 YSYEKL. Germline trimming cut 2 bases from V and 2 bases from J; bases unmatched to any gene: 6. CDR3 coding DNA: TGCGCCAGCAGCCAACTCGGGACTAGCGCAACCTACGAGCAGTACTTC. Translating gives CASSQLGTSATYEQYF.

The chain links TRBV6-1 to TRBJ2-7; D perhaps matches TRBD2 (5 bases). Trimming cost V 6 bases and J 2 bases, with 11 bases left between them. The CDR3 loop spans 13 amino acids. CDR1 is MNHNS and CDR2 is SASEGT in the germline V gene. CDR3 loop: CASRKDYTYEQYF. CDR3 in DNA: TGTGCCAGCAGGAAAGACTATACCTACGAGCAGTACTTC.

The CDR3, as DNA: TGCGCCAGCAGCTTGGCGACAGGGGGGTACAATGAGCAGTTCTTC. Amino acid sequence: CASSLATGGYNEQFF. V is TRBV5-1 and J is TRBJ2-1; 9 bases line up with TRBD1. V lost 0 bases, J lost 4 bases, and 2 bases stayed unmatched. CDR1 SGHRS and CDR2 YFSETQ come from the germline V gene. There are 15 residues in the CDR3. Supplemented by reference TRBV5-1 and TRBJ2-1, the full variable domain reads KAGVTQTPRYLIKTRGQQVTLSCSPISGHRSVSWYQQTPGQGLQFLFEYFSETQRNKGNFPGRFSGRQFSNSRSEMNVSTLELGDSALYLCASSLATGGYNEQFFGPGTRLTVL.

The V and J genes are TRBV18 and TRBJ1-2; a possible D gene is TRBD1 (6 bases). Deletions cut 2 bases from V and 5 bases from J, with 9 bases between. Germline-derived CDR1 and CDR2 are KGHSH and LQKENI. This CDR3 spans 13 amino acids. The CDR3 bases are TGTGCCAGCTCACCAGAGGGGGAATATGGCTACACCTTC. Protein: CASSPEGEYGYTF.